The 6 T cell receptor beta chains reported below all come from one sample, sequenced in a study of T cells after posttransplantation cyclophosphamide. Only in-frame clones appear in the TCRdb table, and some are missing; sequencing was by immunoSEQ multiplex PCR. The data show tens of thousands of clones, with none appearing a single time. Sequenced input: PBMCs. These receptors came from a woman aged 45-60 years in good health and a related stem cell transplant donor.

Many counts were recorded for this clone. The CDR3 loop reads CASSQDPQGADEQFF. The CDR3 DNA follows: TGCGCCAGCAGCCAAGATCCCCAGGGGGCGGATGAGCAGTTCTTC. The chain combines TRBV4-1 with TRBJ2-1; 8 positions match TRBD1. Germline V gives CDR1 MGHRA, CDR2 YSYEKL. CDR3 size: 15 residues. V dropped 0 bases and J dropped 8; count of bases not matched to a gene: 6.

This clone occurred many times. This chain's CDR3 is CASSLVETQGYTGELFF. The CDR3, as DNA: TGCGCCAGCAGCTTGGTCGAGACCCAGGGGTACACCGGGGAGCTGTTTTTT. The V gene is TRBV5-1, the J gene TRBJ2-2; the D gene is possibly TRBD1 (6 bases). Germline V CDR1 and CDR2: SGHRS, YFSETQ. The length of the CDR3 is 17 residues. V shed 0 bases and J shed 3 bases, with 15 bases lying between them.

This clone was counted many times. The rearrangement uses TRBV6-5 and TRBJ2-2, with D possibly TRBD2 on 6 matching bases. Trimming removed 8 bases at V and 2 bases at J, with 9 bases between. Germline V gene data show CDR1 as MNHEY and CDR2 as SVGAGI. The CDR3 contains 13 residues. This CDR3 is CASHSGNTGELFF. The CDR3, as DNA: TGTGCCAGCCATAGCGGCAACACCGGGGAGCTGTTTTTT.

This clone was seen ten or more times. The V and J genes are TRBV5-1 and TRBJ2-3; 9 positions agree with TRBD1. CDR1 is SGHRS and CDR2 is YFSETQ in the germline V gene. The CDR3 covers 14 residues. Trimming removed 1 base from V and 5 bases from J; junction bases left unmatched: 2. The CDR3 spells CASSLTGGEDTQYF. In DNA, the CDR3 is TGCGCCAGCAGCTTGACAGGGGGCGAAGATACGCAGTATTTT.

This clone was counted a few times. V usage is TRBV18 and J usage is TRBJ2-1, with D maybe TRBD1 (5 bases). CDR1 KGHSH and CDR2 LQKENI come from the germline V gene. There are 14 residues in the CDR3. Trimming removed 6 bases from V and 8 bases from J, with 17 bases in between. The CDR3 is CASSFSFQGDEQFF. The CDR3 coding sequence is TGTGCCAGCTCCTTCTCTTTCCAGGGTGATGAGCAGTTCTTC.

This clone was seen many times. The chain uses TRBV7-2 and TRBJ2-7, with 7 bases lining up with TRBD1. V was clipped by 5 bases and J by 9 bases; unmatched bases: 7. The germline V gene has CDR1 SGHTA and CDR2 FQGNSA. The CDR3 length is 12 residues. CDR3 nucleotides: TGTGCCAGCAGCCAAGCGACAGGGAGGCAGTACTTC. Residues: CASSQATGRQYF. The full variable domain, its missing parts supplied by reference TRBV7-2 and TRBJ2-7, is GAGVSQSPSNKVTEKGKDVELRCDPISGHTALYWYRQSLGQGLEFLIYFQGNSAPDKSGLPSDRFSAERTGGSVSTLTIQRTQQEDSAVYLCASSQATGRQYFGPGTRLTVT.